This TCR beta chain was documented in a study of control samples from healthy donors and cancer patients. The table came from immunoSEQ multiplex PCR; TCRdb's copy has only in-frame clones and leaves some out. The data hold 170,000 or so clones, with approximately 91% observed a single time. The receptor comes from a woman aged 40 to 49 in good health. The sample was blood.

CDR3 residues: CASSFSRNEQFF. The CDR3 DNA sequence: TGTGCCAGTAGTTTTTCGAGGAATGAGCAGTTCTTC. The V gene is TRBV19, the J gene TRBJ2-1, with unresolved D. This CDR3 is built from 12 residues. V was clipped by 5 bases and J by 7 bases, with 9 bases between them. Germline values: CDR1 LNHDA, CDR2 SQIVND (reference sequence). Drawing the rest from reference TRBV19 and TRBJ2-1, the complete variable domain is DGGITQSPKYLFRKEGQNVTLSCEQNLNHDAMYWYRQDPGQGLRLIYYSQIVNDFQKGDIAEGYSVSREKKESFPLTVTSAQKNPTAFYLCASSFSRNEQFFGPGTRLTVL.